This T cell receptor beta chain derives from a study of T-cell memory formation after mild COVID-19. The germline gives CDR1 SGHNT, CDR2 YYREEE (reference sequence). V dropped 4 bases and J dropped 3; count of bases not matched to a gene: 9. The CDR3 sequence is 15 residues long. This clonotype was observed a few times. Using its own MiXCR run on the 5' RACE reads, TCRdb lists one record per CDR3 protein. The sample shows under 300,000 distinct CDR3 sequences, approximately 9% of them seen only once. The sequence was obtained from a man younger than 30 who had mild COVID-19 (a few samples of this study predate the infection). Cell type and time point are not known. Specimen: PBMCs or a T cell subset sorted from them (not recorded which). This chain uses TRBV5-4 with TRBJ2-5, with 7 bases fitting TRBD2. DNA for the CDR3: TGTGCCAGCAGCCTCCGGACGGCGGGGGAAGAGACCCAGTACTTC. Translating gives CASSLRTAGEETQYF.